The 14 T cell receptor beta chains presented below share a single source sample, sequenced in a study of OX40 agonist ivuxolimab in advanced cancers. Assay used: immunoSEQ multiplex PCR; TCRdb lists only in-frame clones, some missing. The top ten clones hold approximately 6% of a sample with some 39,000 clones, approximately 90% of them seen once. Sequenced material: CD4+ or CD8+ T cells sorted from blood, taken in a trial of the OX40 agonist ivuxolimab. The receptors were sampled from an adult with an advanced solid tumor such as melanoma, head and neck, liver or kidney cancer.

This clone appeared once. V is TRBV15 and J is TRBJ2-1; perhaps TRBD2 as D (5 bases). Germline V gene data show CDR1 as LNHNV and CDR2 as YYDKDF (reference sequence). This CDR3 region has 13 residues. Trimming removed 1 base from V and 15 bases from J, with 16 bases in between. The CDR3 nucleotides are TGTGCCACCAGCAGAGGCGGACTTCCGTCAAGGTTCTTC. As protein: CATSRGGLPSRFF.

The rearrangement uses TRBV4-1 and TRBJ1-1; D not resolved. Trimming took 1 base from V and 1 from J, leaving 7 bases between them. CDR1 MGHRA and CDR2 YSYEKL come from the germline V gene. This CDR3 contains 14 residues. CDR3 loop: CASSQGRRNTEAFF. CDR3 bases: TGCGCCAGCAGCCAAGGTAGGCGGAACACTGAAGCTTTCTTT.

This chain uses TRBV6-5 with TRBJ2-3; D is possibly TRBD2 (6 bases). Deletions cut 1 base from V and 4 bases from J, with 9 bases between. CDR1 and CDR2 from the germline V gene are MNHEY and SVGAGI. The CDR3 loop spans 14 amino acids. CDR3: CASSYYGRSDTQYF. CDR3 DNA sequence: TGTGCCAGCAGTTACTACGGGAGATCAGATACGCAGTATTTT.

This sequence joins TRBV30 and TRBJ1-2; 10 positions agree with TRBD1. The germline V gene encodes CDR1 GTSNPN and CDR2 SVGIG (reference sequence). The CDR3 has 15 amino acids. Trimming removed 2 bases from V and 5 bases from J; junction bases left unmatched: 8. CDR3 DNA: TGTGCCTGGAGTCCCGGGACAGGGGAGAGGTATGGCTACACCTTC. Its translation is CAWSPGTGERYGYTF.

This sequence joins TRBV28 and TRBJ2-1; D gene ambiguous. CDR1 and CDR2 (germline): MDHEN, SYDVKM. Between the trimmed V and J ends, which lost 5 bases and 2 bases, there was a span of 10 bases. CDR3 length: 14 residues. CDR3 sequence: CASSRFGAYNEQFF. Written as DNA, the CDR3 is TGTGCCAGCAGTCGTTTTGGCGCCTACAATGAGCAGTTCTTC.

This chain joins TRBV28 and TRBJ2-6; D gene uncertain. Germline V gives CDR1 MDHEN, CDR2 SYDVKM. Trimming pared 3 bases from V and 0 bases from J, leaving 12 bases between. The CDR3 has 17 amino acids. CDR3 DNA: TGTGCCAGCAGTTTGTTTGGCTCTGGCTCTGGGGCCAACGTCCTGACTTTC. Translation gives CASSLFGSGSGANVLTF.

The CDR3 is CASRNLGQRGYEQYF. CDR3 sequence (DNA): TGTGCCAGCAGGAACCTGGGGCAGCGAGGCTACGAGCAGTACTTC. V usage is TRBV27 and J usage is TRBJ2-7; a possible D gene is TRBD1 (5 bases). V was shortened by 6 bases and J by 3 bases, with 18 bases between the two germline ends. CDR1 and CDR2 from the germline V gene are MNHEY and SMNVEV (reference sequence). The CDR3 is made up of 15 amino acids.

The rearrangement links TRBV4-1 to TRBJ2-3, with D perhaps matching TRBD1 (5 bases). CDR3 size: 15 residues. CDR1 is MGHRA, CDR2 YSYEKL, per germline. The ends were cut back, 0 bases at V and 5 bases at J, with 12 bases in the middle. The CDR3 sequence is CASSQESGSGDTQYF. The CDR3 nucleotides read TGCGCCAGCAGCCAAGAGTCAGGGTCCGGAGATACGCAGTATTTT.

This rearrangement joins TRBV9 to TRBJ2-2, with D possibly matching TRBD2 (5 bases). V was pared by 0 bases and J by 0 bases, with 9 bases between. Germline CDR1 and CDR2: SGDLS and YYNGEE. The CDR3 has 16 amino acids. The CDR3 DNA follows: TGTGCCAGCAGCGTAGTAGGCGGGCCGAACACCGGGGAGCTGTTTTTT. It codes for CASSVVGGPNTGELFF.

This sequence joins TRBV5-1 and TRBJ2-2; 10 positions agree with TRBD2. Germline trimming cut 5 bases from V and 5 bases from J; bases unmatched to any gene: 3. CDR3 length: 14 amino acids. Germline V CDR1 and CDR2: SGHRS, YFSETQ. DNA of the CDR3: TGCGCCAGCAGGGCTAGCGGGAGTACCGGGGAGCTGTTTTTT. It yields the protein CASRASGSTGELFF. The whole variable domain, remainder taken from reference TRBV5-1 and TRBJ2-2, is KAGVTQTPRYLIKTRGQQVTLSCSPISGHRSVSWYQQTPGQGLQFLFEYFSETQRNKGNFPGRFSGRQFSNSRSEMNVSTLELGDSALYLCASRASGSTGELFFGEGSRLTVL.

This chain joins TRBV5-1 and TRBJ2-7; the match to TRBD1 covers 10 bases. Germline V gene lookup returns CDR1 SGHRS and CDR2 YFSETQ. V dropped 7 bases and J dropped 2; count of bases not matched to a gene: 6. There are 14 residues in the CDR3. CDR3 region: CASATGTGAYEQYF. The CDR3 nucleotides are TGCGCCAGCGCCACCGGGACAGGGGCCTACGAGCAGTACTTC.

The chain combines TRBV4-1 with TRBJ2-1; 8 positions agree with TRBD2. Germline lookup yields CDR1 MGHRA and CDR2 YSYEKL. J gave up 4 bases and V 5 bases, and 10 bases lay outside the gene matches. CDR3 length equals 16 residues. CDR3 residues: CASSSLLAERYNEQFF. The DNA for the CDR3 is TGCGCCAGCAGCTCCTTACTAGCGGAAAGATACAATGAGCAGTTCTTC.

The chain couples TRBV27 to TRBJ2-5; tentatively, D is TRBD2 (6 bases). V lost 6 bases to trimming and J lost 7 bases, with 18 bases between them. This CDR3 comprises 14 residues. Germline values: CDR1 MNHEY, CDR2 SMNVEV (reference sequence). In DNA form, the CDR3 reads TGTGCCAGCAGCCTCGGACGGGACTCGGGGACCCAGTACTTC. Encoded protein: CASSLGRDSGTQYF.

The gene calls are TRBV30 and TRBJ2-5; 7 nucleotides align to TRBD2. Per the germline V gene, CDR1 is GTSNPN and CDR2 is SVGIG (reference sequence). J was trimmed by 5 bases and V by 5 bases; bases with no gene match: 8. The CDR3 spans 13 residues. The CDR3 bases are TGTGCCTGGGGTGGGCGGGGGAGGGAGACCCAGTACTTC. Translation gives CAWGGRGRETQYF.